The rows below give T cell receptor beta chains drawn from one sample of a study of blood T cell repertoires in COVID-19. TCRdb's copy holds only in-frame clones and misses some; the assay was immunoSEQ multiplex PCR. This sample has around 280,000 clones; 70% to 90% occur once, and the top ten carry about 5.7%. Sequences were obtained from PBMCs or T cells enriched from blood (not recorded which). The receptors originated from a woman between 35 and 50 years old who had recovered from COVID-19. CDR3s include the opening cysteine and the closing phenylalanine or tryptophan. Fields, in order: D gene, V gene, J gene, clone size, CDR3 protein, CDR3 DNA. D genes are given only for firm matches. Clone size, where shown, is once, few, many, or a class for clones that have expanded.

D gene: -
V gene: TRBV30
J gene: TRBJ2-1
clone size: -
CDR3 protein: CAWSVQGEQFF
CDR3 DNA: TGTGCCTGGAGTGTACAGGGTGAGCAGTTCTTC

D gene: -
V gene: TRBV7-2
J gene: TRBJ1-4
clone size: -
CDR3 protein: CASSLAGSATNEKLFF
CDR3 DNA: TGTGCCAGCAGCTTAGCGGGCTCAGCAACTAATGAAAAACTGTTTTTT

D gene: -
V gene: TRBV2
J gene: TRBJ1-6
clone size: -
CDR3 protein: CASSERRGNSPLHF
CDR3 DNA: TGTGCCAGCAGTGAACGACGGGGAAATTCACCCCTCCACTTT

D gene: -
V gene: TRBV30
J gene: TRBJ2-2
clone size: few
CDR3 protein: CAWSIDFTGELFF
CDR3 DNA: TGTGCCTGGAGTATCGACTTCACCGGGGAGCTGTTTTTT

D gene: -
V gene: TRBV28
J gene: TRBJ1-1
clone size: -
CDR3 protein: CASWAGTEAFF
CDR3 DNA: TGTGCCAGCTGGGCAGGGACTGAAGCTTTCTTT

D gene: TRBD2
V gene: TRBV19
J gene: TRBJ2-3
clone size: -
CDR3 protein: CASGLGLAVSTDTQYF
CDR3 DNA: TGTGCCAGTGGTTTAGGACTAGCCGTAAGCACAGATACGCAGTATTTT

D gene: TRBD2
V gene: TRBV6-5
J gene: TRBJ2-2
clone size: -
CDR3 protein: CASRATSGAPGELFF
CDR3 DNA: TGTGCCAGCAGAGCAACTAGCGGAGCTCCTGGGGAGCTGTTTTTT

D gene: TRBD1
V gene: TRBV16
J gene: TRBJ2-3
clone size: -
CDR3 protein: CASSLTGFADTQYF
CDR3 DNA: TGTGCCAGCAGCCTGACAGGGTTTGCAGATACGCAGTATTTT

D gene: TRBD1
V gene: TRBV15
J gene: TRBJ2-1
clone size: -
CDR3 protein: CATSSTRTGGGDEQFF
CDR3 DNA: TGTGCCACCAGTAGTACCCGGACAGGGGGCGGGGATGAGCAGTTCTTC

D gene: TRBD2
V gene: TRBV7-2
J gene: TRBJ2-7
clone size: -
CDR3 protein: CASSSFLAGGWSEQYF
CDR3 DNA: TGTGCCAGCAGCTCGTTTCTAGCGGGAGGGTGGTCCGAGCAGTACTTC

D gene: -
V gene: TRBV30
J gene: TRBJ1-2
clone size: -
CDR3 protein: CASKRGRPHGYTF
CDR3 DNA: TGTGCCTCCAAACGGGGTCGTCCACATGGCTACACCTTC

D gene: TRBD2
V gene: TRBV11-2
J gene: TRBJ2-1
clone size: -
CDR3 protein: CASSPTTSGIDNEQFF
CDR3 DNA: TGTGCCAGCAGCCCGACGACTAGCGGGATAGACAATGAGCAGTTCTTC

D gene: -
V gene: TRBV28
J gene: TRBJ2-1
clone size: -
CDR3 protein: CASRLLDGGSAYNEQFF
CDR3 DNA: TGTGCCAGCAGGCTGTTAGATGGGGGGTCGGCCTACAATGAGCAGTTCTTC

D gene: TRBD1
V gene: TRBV19
J gene: TRBJ1-5
clone size: -
CDR3 protein: CASSSTGGRDQPQHF
CDR3 DNA: TGTGCCAGTAGCTCAACAGGGGGTCGGGATCAGCCCCAGCATTTT

D gene: TRBD1
V gene: TRBV9
J gene: TRBJ2-3
clone size: -
CDR3 protein: CASSVRDRAADTQYF
CDR3 DNA: TGTGCCAGCAGCGTCCGGGACAGGGCGGCAGATACGCAGTATTTT

D gene: -
V gene: TRBV28
J gene: TRBJ2-1
clone size: -
CDR3 protein: CASTFGSYNEQFF
CDR3 DNA: TGTGCCAGCACGTTCGGGAGCTACAATGAGCAGTTCTTC

D gene: -
V gene: TRBV2
J gene: TRBJ1-2
clone size: -
CDR3 protein: CASSGAGRENGYTF
CDR3 DNA: TGTGCCAGCAGTGGGGCGGGACGAGAAAATGGCTACACCTTC

D gene: -
V gene: TRBV24-1
J gene: TRBJ2-3
clone size: -
CDR3 protein: CATSDRGEDGSDTQYF
CDR3 DNA: TGTGCCACCAGTGACCGAGGGGAGGATGGTTCAGATACGCAGTATTTT

D gene: -
V gene: TRBV7-3
J gene: TRBJ1-1
clone size: -
CDR3 protein: CASSSRGMNTEAFF
CDR3 DNA: TGTGCCAGCAGCTCAAGGGGAATGAACACTGAAGCTTTCTTT

D gene: -
V gene: TRBV28
J gene: TRBJ1-6
clone size: -
CDR3 protein: CASTQGFNSPLHF
CDR3 DNA: TGTGCCAGCACTCAGGGGTTCAATTCACCCCTCCACTTT

D gene: TRBD2
V gene: TRBV7-9
J gene: TRBJ2-1
clone size: -
CDR3 protein: CASSLGGAGVSYNEQFF
CDR3 DNA: TGTGCCAGCAGCCTGGGAGGAGCGGGAGTCTCCTACAATGAGCAGTTCTTC

D gene: TRBD1
V gene: TRBV18
J gene: TRBJ2-1
clone size: -
CDR3 protein: CASSFWDSYNEQFF
CDR3 DNA: TGTGCCAGCTCTTTCTGGGACAGTTACAATGAGCAGTTCTTC

D gene: TRBD1
V gene: TRBV3-1/TRBV3-2
J gene: TRBJ1-3
clone size: -
CDR3 protein: CASSRGQGAGNTIYF
CDR3 DNA: TGTGCCAGCAGTCGAGGACAGGGAGCTGGAAACACCATATATTTT

D gene: TRBD2
V gene: TRBV15
J gene: TRBJ2-1
clone size: -
CDR3 protein: CATSSFPGREGHEQFF
CDR3 DNA: TGTGCCACCAGCAGCTTTCCTGGGCGGGAGGGCCATGAGCAGTTCTTC

D gene: TRBD2
V gene: TRBV7-3
J gene: TRBJ2-2
clone size: -
CDR3 protein: CASSHSGRGSTGELFF
CDR3 DNA: TGTGCCAGCAGTCATAGCGGGAGGGGTTCCACCGGGGAGCTGTTTTTT

D gene: TRBD2
V gene: TRBV19
J gene: TRBJ2-1
clone size: -
CDR3 protein: CASTGGGEEQFF
CDR3 DNA: TGTGCCAGTACCGGGGGGGGAGAAGAGCAGTTCTTC